This T cell receptor beta chain was observed in a study of blood T cell repertoires in COVID-19. The overall study: Nucleic acid was either cDNA or gDNA, and it came from T cells, B-cell-depleted T cells, or PBMCs.

Authors' methods: Scientists estimated how many nucleated cells there were by amplifying reference gene primers. Using immunoSEQ multiplex PCR, the repertoire was profiled, and TCRdb retains in-frame clones only, with some absent. The DNA gave D and trimming, while V, J and clone size come from that table. The table shows around 180,000 clones, with 76% occurring only once. V shed 0 bases and J 10 bases; nucleotides not matched to a gene: 7. Per the germline V gene, CDR1 is SGDLS and CDR2 is YYNGEE. The CDR3 totals 15 residues. The material sequenced was PBMCs or T cells enriched from blood (not recorded which). V usage is TRBV9 and J usage is TRBJ2-1, with 10 bases aligning to TRBD2. The sequence came from a woman aged 45-65 years with acute COVID-19. The CDR3 protein is CASSVEIAGGQEQFF. CDR3 coding DNA: TGTGCCAGCAGCGTAGAAATAGCGGGGGGACAGGAGCAGTTCTTC.